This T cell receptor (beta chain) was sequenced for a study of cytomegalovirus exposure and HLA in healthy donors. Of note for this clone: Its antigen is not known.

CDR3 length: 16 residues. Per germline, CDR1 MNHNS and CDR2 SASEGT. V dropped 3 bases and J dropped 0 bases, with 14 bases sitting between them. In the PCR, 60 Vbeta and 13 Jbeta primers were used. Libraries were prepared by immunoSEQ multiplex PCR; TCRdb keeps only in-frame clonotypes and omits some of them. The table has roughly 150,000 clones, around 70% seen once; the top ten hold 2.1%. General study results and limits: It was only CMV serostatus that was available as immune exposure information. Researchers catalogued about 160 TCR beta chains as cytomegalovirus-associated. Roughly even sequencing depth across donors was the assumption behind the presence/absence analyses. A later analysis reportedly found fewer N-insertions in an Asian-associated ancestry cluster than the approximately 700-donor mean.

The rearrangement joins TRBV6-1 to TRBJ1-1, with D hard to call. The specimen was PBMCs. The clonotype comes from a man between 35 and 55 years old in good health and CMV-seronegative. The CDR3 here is CASSDPGQAMNTEAFF. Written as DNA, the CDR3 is TGTGCCAGCAGTGACCCCGGCCAGGCCATGAACACTGAAGCTTTCTTT.